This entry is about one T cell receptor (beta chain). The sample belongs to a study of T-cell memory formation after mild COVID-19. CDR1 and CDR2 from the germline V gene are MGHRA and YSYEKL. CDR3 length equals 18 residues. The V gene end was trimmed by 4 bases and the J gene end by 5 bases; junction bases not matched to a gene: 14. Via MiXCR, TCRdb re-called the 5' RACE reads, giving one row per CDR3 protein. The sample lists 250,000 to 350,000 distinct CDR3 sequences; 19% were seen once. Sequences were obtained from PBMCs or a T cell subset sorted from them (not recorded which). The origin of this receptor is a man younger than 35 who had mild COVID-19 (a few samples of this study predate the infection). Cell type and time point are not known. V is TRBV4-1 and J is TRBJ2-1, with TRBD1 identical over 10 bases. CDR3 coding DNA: TGCGCCAGCAGCCCTGGGAGGGGGACAGGGGCGCTGAACAATGAGCAGTTCTTC. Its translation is CASSPGRGTGALNNEQFF.